Shown below are 20 T cell receptor beta chains from a single sample sequenced in a study of blood T cell repertoires in COVID-19. Profiling relied on immunoSEQ multiplex PCR, and the TCRdb table lists in-frame clones only, not all of them. Here the sample spans around 190,000 clones, approximately 86% being singletons. The sequenced sample consisted of peripheral blood. These receptors all stem from a man aged 50-60 years with active or convalescent COVID-19.

The chain couples TRBV27 to TRBJ2-2, with 10 bases identical to TRBD2. CDR3 length equals 16 residues. Germline V gives CDR1 MNHEY, CDR2 SMNVEV (reference sequence). V lost 4 bases, J lost 10 bases, and 12 bases stayed unmatched. CDR3 coding DNA: TGTGCCAGCAGTTCCCGGACTAGCGGACGTACTTCGGAGCTGTTTTTT. Translating gives CASSSRTSGRTSELFF.

The CDR3 DNA reads TGTGCCAGCAGCGTTTCTAGCGGGGGGGCGCTCACCGGGGAGCTGTTTTTT. Its translation is CASSVSSGGALTGELFF. The V call is TRBV9, the J call TRBJ2-2, with 12 bases that match TRBD2. From germline, CDR1 is SGDLS and CDR2 YYNGEE. The CDR3 is made up of 17 amino acids. J gave up 4 bases and V 2 bases, and 6 bases lay outside the gene matches.

This clone occurred once. This chain uses TRBV9 with TRBJ2-3, with D unresolved. CDR3 length: 12 amino acids. Germline V gene lookup returns CDR1 SGDLS and CDR2 YYNGEE. V dropped 0 bases and J dropped 4 bases, with 3 bases sitting between them. CDR3 loop: CASSVGADTQYF. The CDR3 DNA reads TGTGCCAGCAGCGTAGGCGCAGATACGCAGTATTTT.

The chain is built from TRBV19 and TRBJ1-5; possibly TRBD1 for D (5 bases). The CDR3 extends over 16 amino acids. V was trimmed by 4 bases and J by 6 bases, leaving 19 bases between them. CDR1 is LNHDA and CDR2 is SQIVND in the germline V gene (reference sequence). The CDR3 DNA sequence: TGTGCCAGTAGTACCACCCTCAGGGTTTTAGGTCAGCCCCAGCATTTT. Translating gives CASSTTLRVLGQPQHF.

The CDR3, as DNA: TGTGCCTGGGGGACAGGGAATGAAAAACTGTTTTTT. Amino acid sequence: CAWGTGNEKLFF. The chain couples TRBV30 to TRBJ1-4, with 9 bases matching TRBD1. V trimming: 5 bases; J trimming: 5 bases; junction bases outside the gene matches: 0. Germline V gene data show CDR1 as GTSNPN and CDR2 as SVGIG (reference sequence). The CDR3 is made up of 12 amino acids.

The genes are TRBV15 and TRBJ1-2, with D uncertain. Trimming removed 6 bases from V and 8 bases from J, with 16 bases in between. Germline loops: CDR1 LNHNV, CDR2 YYDKDF (reference sequence). CDR3 length equals 13 residues. CDR3 sequence reads: CATSLQSRLGYTF. Written as DNA, the CDR3 is TGTGCCACCAGTTTACAATCCAGGTTGGGCTACACCTTC.

The chain has TRBV30 and TRBJ2-7; 11 positions agree with TRBD1. Germline V lookup: CDR1 GTSNPN, CDR2 SVGIG (reference sequence). This CDR3 comprises 15 residues. V was pared by 1 base and J by 4 bases, with 6 bases of the junction left unmatched. The CDR3 region is CAWSATGTGGYEQYF. The CDR3 DNA sequence: TGTGCCTGGAGTGCCACCGGGACAGGGGGATACGAGCAGTACTTC.

In DNA, the CDR3 is TGTGCCACCAGTGGATGGGGACTAGCGGACGGTTCGAACACCGGGGAGCTGTTTTTT. Protein sequence: CATSGWGLADGSNTGELFF. The chain combines TRBV24-1 with TRBJ2-2, with 11 bases lining up with TRBD2. There are 19 residues in the CDR3. Trimming at V came to 5 bases and at J to 0 bases, leaving 10 bases not matched to a gene. Germline CDR1 and CDR2: KGHDR and SFDVKD.

The chain recombines TRBV7-2 with TRBJ2-7; 13 nucleotides match TRBD2. V lost 5 bases to trimming and J lost 4 bases; unmatched junction nucleotides: 11. Germline loops: CDR1 SGHTA, CDR2 FQGNSA. The CDR3 extends over 17 amino acids. The CDR3, as DNA: TGTGCCAGCAGCGAACTAGCGGGGGGGCCCTTTCGGTACGAGCAGTACTTC. It codes for CASSELAGGPFRYEQYF.

This rearrangement joins TRBV4-2 to TRBJ1-4, with TRBD1 as a possible D gene (5 bases). Germline lookup yields CDR1 LGHNA and CDR2 YNFKEQ. Trimming took off 0 bases at V and 4 bases at J, with 15 bases between the two ends. This CDR3 has 17 residues. In DNA form, the CDR3 reads TGTGCCAGCAGCCAAGAAGGGGTCACAGGCTTTAATGAAAAACTGTTTTTT. Encoded protein: CASSQEGVTGFNEKLFF.

This sequence joins TRBV7-9 and TRBJ1-2; 7 positions agree with TRBD1. Per germline, CDR1 SEHNR and CDR2 FQNEAQ (reference sequence). Trimming cost V 1 base and J 8 bases; bases outside gene matches: 10. The length of the CDR3 is 15 residues. The CDR3 nucleotides are TGTGCCAGCAGCTTAGACGGGAGACAGGGTGACGGCTACACCTTC. This sequence encodes CASSLDGRQGDGYTF.

The V call is TRBV3-1 (or the pseudogene TRBV3-2), the J call TRBJ2-7; TRBD2 aligns across 14 bases. Germline CDR1 LGHDT, CDR2 YNNKEL (reference sequence). The V and J ends lost 0 bases and 7 bases, in that order; junction bases with no gene match: 5. The CDR3 is 16 residues long. CDR3 coding DNA: TGTGCCAGCAGCCAAGACCCGGGACTAGCGGGGGAAGAGCAGTACTTC. As protein: CASSQDPGLAGEEQYF.

This sequence joins TRBV11-2 and TRBJ2-7, with 7 bases fitting TRBD2. Germline CDR1 reads SGHAT; CDR2 reads FQNNGV. V gave up 1 base and J gave up 2 bases; unmatched junction bases: 14. This CDR3 has 18 amino acids. CDR3 protein: CASSLVLRGEGAPYEQYF. The CDR3, as DNA: TGTGCCAGCAGCTTAGTCCTCCGGGGGGAGGGAGCGCCCTACGAGCAGTACTTC.

The J gene is TRBJ1-2, the V gene TRBV19; TRBD1 might be the D (5 bases). The CDR3 is 12 amino acids. Germline CDR1 is LNHDA and CDR2 is SQIVND (reference sequence). The V end lost 7 bases, the J end lost 3 bases, and 9 bases lay between the germline ends. Here the CDR3 DNA reads TGTGCCAGTACGACGGGGGACTATGGCTACACCTTC. Residues: CASTTGDYGYTF.

This chain links TRBV6-5 with TRBJ2-1; 8 nucleotides line up with TRBD2. The CDR3 loop spans 12 amino acids. J lost 14 bases, V lost 5 bases, and 8 bases had no gene match. Germline assignment: CDR1 MNHEY and CDR2 SVGAGI. This CDR3 reads CASSPGTSDKFF. The DNA for the CDR3 is TGTGCCAGCAGTCCCGGGACTAGTGATAAGTTCTTC.

The DNA for the CDR3 is TGTGCCAGCAGCCAAGATGCGGGACTAACTTCCTACGAGCAGTACTTC. Its translation: CASSQDAGLTSYEQYF. The chain couples TRBV4-2 to TRBJ2-7; 7 positions match TRBD2. CDR1 is LGHNA, CDR2 YNFKEQ, per germline. Trimming at V came to 0 bases and at J to 1 base, leaving 6 bases not matched to a gene. The CDR3 extends over 16 amino acids.

V gene TRBV1 combines with J gene TRBJ1-5; the tabulated D call, TRBD1, remains unverified against the DNA. TRBV1 corresponds to a pseudogene. The CDR3 length is 15 residues. The CDR3 DNA sequence: TGCACCAGCAGCCGTCCTGACAGGGTCCGACAGCCCCAGCATTTT. It specifies CTSSRPDRVRQPQHF.

This chain connects TRBV18 to TRBJ1-1; 7 nucleotides match TRBD1. The CDR3 totals 13 residues. Per the germline V gene, CDR1 is KGHSH and CDR2 is LQKENI. The junction had 3 bases not matched to a gene; V was cut back by 2 bases and J by 6 bases. The CDR3 bases are TGTGCCAGCTCACCAGCCAGGGGGGCTGAAGCTTTCTTT. Translating it yields CASSPARGAEAFF.

This clone came up a few times. J is TRBJ1-1 and V is TRBV5-1; TRBD1 matches at 7 bases. The CDR3 totals 15 residues. CDR1 is SGHRS and CDR2 is YFSETQ in the germline V gene. Germline trimming cut 4 bases from V and 1 base from J; bases unmatched to any gene: 7. The CDR3 sequence is CASSQLGTANTEAFF. The CDR3 bases are TGCGCCAGCAGCCAACTGGGGACAGCGAACACTGAAGCTTTCTTT.

In this sample, this clone turned up many times. This sequence joins TRBV7-6 and TRBJ1-1; D call uncertain. Germline-derived CDR1 and CDR2 are SGHVS and FNYEAQ. V was shortened by 5 bases and J by 1 base, with 8 bases between the two germline ends. The CDR3 has 13 residues. The CDR3 bases are TGTGCCAGCAGCACCACAGAGAACACTGAAGCTTTCTTT. Its translation is CASSTTENTEAFF.